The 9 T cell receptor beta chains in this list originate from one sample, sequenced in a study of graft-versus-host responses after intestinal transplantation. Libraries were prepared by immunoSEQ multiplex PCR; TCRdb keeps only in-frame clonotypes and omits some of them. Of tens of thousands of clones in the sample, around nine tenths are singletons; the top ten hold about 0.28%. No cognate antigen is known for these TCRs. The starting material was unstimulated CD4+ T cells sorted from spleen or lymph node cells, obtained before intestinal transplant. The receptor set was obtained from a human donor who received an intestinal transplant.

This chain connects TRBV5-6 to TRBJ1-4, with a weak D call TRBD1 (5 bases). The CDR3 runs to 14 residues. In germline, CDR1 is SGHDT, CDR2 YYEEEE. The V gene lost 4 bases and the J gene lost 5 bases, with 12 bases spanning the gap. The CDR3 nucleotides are TGTGCCAGCAGCCGCAGACAGTTAAATGAAAAACTGTTTTTT. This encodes CASSRRQLNEKLFF.

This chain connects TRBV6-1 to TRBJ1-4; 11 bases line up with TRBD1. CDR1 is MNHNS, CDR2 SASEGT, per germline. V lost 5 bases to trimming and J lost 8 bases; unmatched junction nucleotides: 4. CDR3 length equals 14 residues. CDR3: CASSWGQGEEKLFF. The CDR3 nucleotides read TGTGCCAGCAGTTGGGGACAGGGGGAAGAAAAACTGTTTTTT.

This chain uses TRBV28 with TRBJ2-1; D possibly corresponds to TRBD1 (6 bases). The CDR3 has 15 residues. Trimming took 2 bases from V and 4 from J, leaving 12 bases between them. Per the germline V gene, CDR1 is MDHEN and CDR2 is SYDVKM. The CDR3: CASSLPGAGYNEQFF. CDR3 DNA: TGTGCCAGCAGTTTACCAGGGGCGGGTTACAATGAGCAGTTCTTC.

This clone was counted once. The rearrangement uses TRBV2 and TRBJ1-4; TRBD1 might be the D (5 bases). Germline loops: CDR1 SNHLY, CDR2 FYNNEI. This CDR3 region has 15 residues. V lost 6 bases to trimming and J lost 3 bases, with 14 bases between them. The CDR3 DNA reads TGTGCCAGCAGGCCAAGACAGCCCGCTAATGAAAAACTGTTTTTT. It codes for CASRPRQPANEKLFF. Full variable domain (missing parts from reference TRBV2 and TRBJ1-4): EPEVTQTPSHQVTQMGQEVILRCVPISNHLYFYWYRQILGQKVEFLVSFYNNEISEKSEIFDDQFSVERPDGSNFTLKIRSTKLEDSAMYFCASRPRQPANEKLFFGSGTQLSVL.

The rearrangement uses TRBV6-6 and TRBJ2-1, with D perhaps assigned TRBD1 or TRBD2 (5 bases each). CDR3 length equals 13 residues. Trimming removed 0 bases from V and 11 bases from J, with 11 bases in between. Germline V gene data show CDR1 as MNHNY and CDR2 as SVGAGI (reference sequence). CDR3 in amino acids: CASSYSGETKQFF. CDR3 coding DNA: TGTGCCAGCAGTTACTCGGGGGAGACCAAGCAGTTCTTC.

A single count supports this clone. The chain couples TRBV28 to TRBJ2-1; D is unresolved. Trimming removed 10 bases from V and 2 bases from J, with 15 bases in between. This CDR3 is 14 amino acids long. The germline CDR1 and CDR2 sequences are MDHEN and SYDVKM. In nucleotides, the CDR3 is TGTGCCACCTCTGAGACTCCCGCCTACAATGAGCAGTTCTTC. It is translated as CATSETPAYNEQFF. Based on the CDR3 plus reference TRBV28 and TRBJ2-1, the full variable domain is DVKVTQSSRYLVKRTGEKVFLECVQDMDHENMFWYRQDPGLGLRLIYFSYDVKMKEKGDIPEGYSVSREKKERFSLILESASTNQTSMYLCATSETPAYNEQFFGPGTRLTVL.

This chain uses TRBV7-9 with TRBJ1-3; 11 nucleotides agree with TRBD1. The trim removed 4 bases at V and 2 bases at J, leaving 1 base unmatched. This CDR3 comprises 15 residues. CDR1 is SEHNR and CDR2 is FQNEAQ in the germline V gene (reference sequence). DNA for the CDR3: TGTGCCAGCAGCTCGGACAGGGGGCCTGGAAACACCATATATTTT. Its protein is CASSSDRGPGNTIYF.

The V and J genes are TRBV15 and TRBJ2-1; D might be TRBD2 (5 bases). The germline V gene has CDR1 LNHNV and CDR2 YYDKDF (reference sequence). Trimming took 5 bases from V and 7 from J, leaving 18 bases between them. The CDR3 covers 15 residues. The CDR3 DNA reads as TGTGCCACCAGCGGTGGTAGCGTCGGGGTGAATGAGCAGTTCTTC. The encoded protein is CATSGGSVGVNEQFF.

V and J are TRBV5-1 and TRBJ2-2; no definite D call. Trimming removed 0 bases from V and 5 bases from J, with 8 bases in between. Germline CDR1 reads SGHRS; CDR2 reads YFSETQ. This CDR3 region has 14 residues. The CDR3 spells CASSLGVWTGELFF. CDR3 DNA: TGCGCCAGCAGCTTGGGAGTTTGGACCGGGGAGCTGTTTTTT.